The 20 T cell receptor beta chains in this list originate from one sample, sequenced in a study of T cell repertoires in cytomegalovirus infection. One entry per CDR3 protein results from TCRdb running MiXCR on the reads. The sample lists under 600,000 distinct CDR3 sequences, approximately 15% occurring once. The sample was CD8+ T cells from PBMCs. The receptors come from a human donor in good health (CMV status not recorded). Some clones in this sample may be carry-over from other donors' samples.

In this sample, this clonotype turned up a few times. The rearrangement links TRBV2 to TRBJ1-2; D remains unclear. Germline values: CDR1 SNHLY, CDR2 FYNNEI. CDR3 size: 10 residues. V was shortened by 8 bases and J by 4 bases, with 5 bases between the two germline ends. The CDR3: CASPAYGYTF. The CDR3 DNA reads TGTGCCAGCCCCGCCTATGGCTACACCTTC. The variable domain in full, completed from reference TRBV2 and TRBJ1-2, reads EPEVTQTPSHQVTQMGQEVILRCVPISNHLYFYWYRQILGQKVEFLVSFYNNEISEKSEIFDDQFSVERPDGSNFTLKIRSTKLEDSAMYFCASPAYGYTFGSGTRLTVV.

This clonotype has only a few counts. The chain uses TRBV6-5 and TRBJ1-1; TRBD1 is a possible D gene (6 bases). Trimming removed 6 bases from V and 6 bases from J, with 11 bases in between. The CDR3 has 12 residues. Germline V lookup: CDR1 MNHEY, CDR2 SVGAGI. The CDR3 spells CASRGRGAEAFF. DNA of the CDR3: TGTGCCAGCAGGGGAAGGGGGGCTGAAGCTTTCTTT.

This clonotype showed up many times. The chain has TRBV7-9 and TRBJ2-1; a possible D gene is TRBD1 (6 bases). The CDR3 loop spans 15 amino acids. In germline, CDR1 is SEHNR, CDR2 FQNEAQ (reference sequence). V was pared by 6 bases and J by 4 bases, with 16 bases between. CDR3 DNA: TGTGCCAGCAGTATAGACAGGAAACCTTACAATGAGCAGTTCTTC. Its translation is CASSIDRKPYNEQFF.

As to this clonotype: This clone may be a read error of a much larger clone one base away. The chain joins TRBV19 to TRBJ2-7, with 9 bases lining up with TRBD1. Germline V gives CDR1 LNHDA, CDR2 SQIVND (reference sequence). CDR3 size: 17 residues. With V trimmed by 7 bases and J by 4 bases, 17 bases remained unmatched. CDR3 coding DNA: TGTGCCAGTACCTTGGGACAGGGCGTTACGACCTTTTACGAGCAGTACTTC. Translating it yields CASTLGQGVTTFYEQYF.

There are many counts of this clonotype. The genes are TRBV7-9 and TRBJ2-5, with TRBD2 matching 14 bases. From germline, CDR1 is SEHNR and CDR2 FQNEAQ (reference sequence). J gave up 3 bases and V 5 bases, and 5 bases lay outside the gene matches. The CDR3 contains 16 residues. The CDR3 DNA sequence: TGTGCCAGCAGCCAGGGACTAGCGGGAGTCAAAGAGACCCAGTACTTC. This encodes CASSQGLAGVKETQYF.

The CDR3: CSVLGDPYEQYF. Written as DNA, the CDR3 is TGCAGCGTACTCGGGGACCCCTACGAGCAGTACTTC. The chain recombines TRBV29-1 with TRBJ2-7; possibly TRBD1 or TRBD2 for D (5 bases each). The CDR3 runs to 12 residues. V shed 6 bases and J shed 2 bases, with 11 bases lying between them. The germline CDR1 and CDR2 sequences are SQVTM and ANQGSEA.

This chain joins TRBV3-1 and TRBJ2-4, with no clear D. Germline CDR1 LGHDT, CDR2 YNNKEL (reference sequence). The ends were cut back, 4 bases at V and 8 bases at J, with 6 bases in the middle. The CDR3 runs 11 residues. The DNA for the CDR3 is TGTGCCAGCAGCCCTAAGGACATTCAGTACTTC. It encodes CASSPKDIQYF.

This clonotype was counted many times. This chain connects TRBV11-2 to TRBJ2-5; TRBD1 matches 7 bases. The CDR3 runs 14 residues. Trimming took 0 bases from V and 4 from J; bases not matched to a gene: 2. Germline lookup yields CDR1 SGHAT and CDR2 FQNNGV. CDR3: CASSLENRGETQYF. CDR3 nucleotides: TGTGCCAGCAGCTTAGAAAACAGGGGAGAGACCCAGTACTTC.

About this clonotype: Relative to the germline gene, one junction end is altered; a read error may explain this. This chain links TRBV7-8 with TRBJ1-2; D possibly corresponds to TRBD1 (5 bases). The germline CDR1 and CDR2 sequences are SGHVS and FQNEAQ. CDR3 size: 12 residues. The CDR3 loop reads CASSLGVYGYYF. In DNA, the CDR3 is TGTGCCAGCAGCTTGGGGGTCTATGGCTACTACTTC.

This clonotype was seen a few times. This rearrangement joins TRBV28 to TRBJ1-2; D ambiguous. The CDR3 loop spans 12 amino acids. CDR1 is MDHEN, CDR2 SYDVKM, per germline. Between the trimmed V and J ends, which lost 7 bases and 6 bases, there was a span of 12 bases. CDR3 nucleotide sequence: TGTGCCAGCAACTTAGGAGCAGATGGCTACACCTTC. It is translated as CASNLGADGYTF.

Many counts were recorded for this clonotype. This sequence joins TRBV12-3 or TRBV12-4 and TRBJ1-2; 9 bases fit TRBD1. J was trimmed by 9 bases and V by 3 bases; bases with no gene match: 11. The CDR3 is made up of 15 amino acids. The CDR3: CASSFSPDRGWSYTF. CDR3 sequence (DNA): TGTGCCAGCAGTTTCTCGCCGGACAGGGGTTGGAGCTACACCTTC.

This chain joins TRBV20-1 and TRBJ2-3, with TRBD2 matching over 9 bases. Unmatched junction bases numbered 13, after V lost 3 bases and J lost 0 bases. CDR1 DFQATT and CDR2 SNEGSKA come from the germline V gene (reference sequence). CDR3 length equals 18 residues. The CDR3 DNA is TGCAGTGCTAGGGCCTACGGCGGGGGGGTTGTGAGCACAGATACGCAGTATTTT. Its translation: CSARAYGGGVVSTDTQYF.

The chain couples TRBV5-5 to TRBJ1-5; the match to TRBD1 covers 8 bases. CDR1 SGHKS and CDR2 YYEKEE come from the germline V gene (reference sequence). Trimming took 4 bases from V and 6 from J; bases not matched to a gene: 9. The CDR3 extends over 15 amino acids. CDR3 nucleotide sequence: TGTGCCAGCAGCCCGGACAGGGTGATCGGTCAGCCCCAGCATTTT. Translated: CASSPDRVIGQPQHF.

This chain uses TRBV28 with TRBJ1-6, with D possibly TRBD1 on 5 matching bases. V shed 6 bases and J shed 10 bases, with 16 bases lying between them. The germline V gene has CDR1 MDHEN and CDR2 SYDVKM. CDR3 length equals 14 residues. The CDR3 nucleotides read TGTGCCAGCAGCTTCTTAAGGGGCGAGTCACCCCTCCACTTT. This gives the protein CASSFLRGESPLHF.

In this sample, this clonotype turned up once. The genes are TRBV4-1 and TRBJ1-4, with a tentative D call TRBD1 (6 bases). The CDR3 is made up of 15 amino acids. V lost 1 base and J lost 5, with 11 bases in between. Germline values: CDR1 MGHRA, CDR2 YSYEKL. The CDR3 DNA reads as TGCGCCAGCAGCCAAGGGACAGCCAGAAATGAAAAACTGTTTTTT. It is translated as CASSQGTARNEKLFF.

The rearrangement links TRBV6-6 to TRBJ1-1; a possible D gene is TRBD1 (5 bases). Per germline, CDR1 MNHNY and CDR2 SVGAGI (reference sequence). V was pared by 8 bases and J by 2 bases, with 15 bases between. CDR3 length: 14 residues. In nucleotides, the CDR3 is TGTGCCAGCGGCTCGACAGATATCAACACTGAAGCTTTCTTT. Its translation: CASGSTDINTEAFF.

Details on this clonotype: Germline and junction disagree at one end, which may indicate a read error. The chain joins TRBV6-6 to TRBJ1-1; D gene unclear. Germline values: CDR1 MNHNY, CDR2 SVGAGI (reference sequence). The CDR3 extends over 13 amino acids. CDR3 loop: CASSYETNTEALF. The CDR3 coding sequence is TGTGCCAGCAGTTATGAGACGAACACTGAAGCTTTATTT.

This clonotype occurred once. The chain recombines TRBV27 with TRBJ1-2, with unresolved D. CDR3 size: 17 residues. V was clipped by 6 bases and J by 0 bases, with 20 bases between them. Per germline, CDR1 MNHEY and CDR2 SMNVEV (reference sequence). The CDR3 region is CASSPHYWNPPNYGYTF. CDR3 nucleotides: TGTGCCAGCAGCCCCCATTATTGGAACCCTCCTAACTATGGCTACACCTTC.

The gene calls are TRBV2 and TRBJ1-1; D gene ambiguous. V was clipped by 7 bases and J by 6 bases, with 6 bases between them. Germline loops: CDR1 SNHLY, CDR2 FYNNEI. CDR3 length equals 10 residues. For the CDR3, the DNA is TGTGCCAGCATGGGGTCTGAAGCTTTCTTT. Its translation: CASMGSEAFF.

This clonotype was counted between two and nine times. The chain recombines TRBV19 with TRBJ2-1, with TRBD2 matching over 10 bases. Looked up from germline, CDR1 is LNHDA and CDR2 is SQIVND (reference sequence). This CDR3 region has 15 residues. Germline trimming cut 4 bases from V and 2 bases from J; bases unmatched to any gene: 2. The CDR3 DNA reads as TGTGCCAGTAGTACCAGCGGGAGGGCCTACAATGAGCAGTTCTTC. This gives the protein CASSTSGRAYNEQFF.